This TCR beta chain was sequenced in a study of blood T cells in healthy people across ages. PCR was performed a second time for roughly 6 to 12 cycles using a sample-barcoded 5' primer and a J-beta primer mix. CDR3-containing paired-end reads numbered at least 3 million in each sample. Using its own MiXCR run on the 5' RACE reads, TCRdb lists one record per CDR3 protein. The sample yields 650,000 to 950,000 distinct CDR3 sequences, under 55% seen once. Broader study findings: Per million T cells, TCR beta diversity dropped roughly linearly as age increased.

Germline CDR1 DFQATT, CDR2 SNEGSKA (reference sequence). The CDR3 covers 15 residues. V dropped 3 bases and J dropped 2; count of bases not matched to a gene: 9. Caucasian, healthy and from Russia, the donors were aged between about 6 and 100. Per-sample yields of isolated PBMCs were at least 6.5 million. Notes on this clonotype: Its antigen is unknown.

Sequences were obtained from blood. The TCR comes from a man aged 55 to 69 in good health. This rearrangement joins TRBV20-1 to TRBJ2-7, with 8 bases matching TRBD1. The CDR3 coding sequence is TGCAGTGCTAGGACTCTGGGACAGGAGACCTACGAGCAGTACTTC. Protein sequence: CSARTLGQETYEQYF.